Below, 25 T cell receptor beta chains from the same sample are listed, as sequenced in a study of vaccination and CD4 T cells after COVID-19. The Oncomine TCR Beta short-read assay was what sequenced the DNA obtained from cultured CD4+ T cells. TCRdb used MiXCR to reprocess the PCR reads, holding one entry per CDR3 protein. The sample consists of some 8,900 distinct CDR3 sequences, 45% of them appearing once. No antigen has been assigned to these receptors. Noted treatment: approximately 11-day PBMC culture with coronavirus spike peptide pools or control peptides (ViraFEST assay). Before the COVID-19 pandemic (2011-2018), CD4+ T cells were obtained from the unexposed donor. Sequenced input: CD4+ T cells from blood, cultured in vitro. These receptors were taken from a human donor in good health.

The gene calls are TRBV7-8 and TRBJ2-7; 8 bases line up with TRBD1. Germline V lookup: CDR1 SGHVS, CDR2 FQNEAQ. J gave up 4 bases and V 1 base, and 12 bases lay outside the gene matches. This CDR3 spans 17 amino acids. CDR3 nucleotide sequence: TGTGCCAGCAGCTTAGGTGGTTTGAGACAGGGGTCTTACGAGCAGTACTTC. Amino acid sequence: CASSLGGLRQGSYEQYF.

V and J are TRBV6-2 or TRBV6-3 and TRBJ1-2; 9 nucleotides align to TRBD1. Losses at the gene ends were 5 bases for V and 7 bases for J; bases not matched to a gene: 8. CDR3 length equals 14 residues. The germline V gene encodes CDR1 MNHEY and CDR2 SVGEGT. The CDR3 spells CASSNPGQGGGYTF. As DNA, the CDR3 is TGTGCCAGCAGTAACCCGGGACAGGGAGGTGGCTACACCTTC.

The chain employs TRBV4-3 and TRBJ1-1, with D perhaps TRBD1 (5 bases). This CDR3 has 13 residues. Trimming shortened V by 4 bases and J by 2 bases, and 8 bases separated the two germline ends. Germline CDR1 and CDR2: LGHNA and YSLEER. This chain's CDR3 is CASSRQGNTEAFF. Written as DNA, the CDR3 is TGCGCCAGCAGCCGTCAGGGTAACACTGAAGCTTTCTTT.

This clonotype was counted only a few times. This chain joins TRBV6-1 and TRBJ2-2, with TRBD1 as a possible D gene (6 bases). Germline values: CDR1 MNHNS, CDR2 SASEGT. The CDR3 spans 13 residues. Trimming cost V 10 bases and J 7 bases, with 16 bases left between them. This CDR3 is CATQTRGSGELFF. CDR3 bases: TGTGCCACTCAAACTAGGGGGAGCGGGGAGCTGTTTTTT.

This clonotype was seen more than once but under ten times. The gene calls are TRBV10-3 and TRBJ1-3; D uncertain. The CDR3 loop spans 14 amino acids. The V gene's germline CDR1 is ENHRY and CDR2 SYGVKD. Trimming removed 6 bases at V and 8 bases at J, with 17 bases between. The CDR3 bases are TGTGCCATCAGCGCCCTCTCACGCACCCACACCATATATTTT. Encoded protein: CAISALSRTHTIYF.

The genes are TRBV7-2 and TRBJ2-7, with TRBD1 matching over 10 bases. CDR1 and CDR2 (germline): SGHTA, FQGNSA. The CDR3 sequence is 13 residues long. The junction had 1 base not matched to a gene; V was cut back by 5 bases and J by 3 bases. The CDR3 coding sequence is TGTGCCAGCAGCGGGGACAGGGGCTACGAGCAGTACTTC. As protein: CASSGDRGYEQYF. Full variable domain (outside the CDR3, taken from reference TRBV7-2 and TRBJ2-7): GAGVSQSPSNKVTEKGKDVELRCDPISGHTALYWYRQSLGQGLEFLIYFQGNSAPDKSGLPSDRFSAERTGGSVSTLTIQRTQQEDSAVYLCASSGDRGYEQYFGPGTRLTVT.

The V and J genes are TRBV20-1 and TRBJ2-3, with 7 bases that match TRBD1. The CDR3 runs 15 residues. CDR1 and CDR2 (germline): DFQATT, SNEGSKA (reference sequence). The ends lost 3 bases at V and 5 bases at J; junction bases unmatched: 11. CDR3 protein: CSASSTGVPGDTQYF. CDR3 DNA: TGCAGTGCTAGCTCCACAGGGGTCCCAGGAGATACGCAGTATTTT.

This rearrangement joins TRBV2 to TRBJ1-1; D gene uncertain. Germline CDR1 is SNHLY and CDR2 is FYNNEI. Trimming left V 5 bases short and J 8 bases short, with 15 bases between. The CDR3 has 13 residues. CDR3 in amino acids: CASSKESGVEAFF. The DNA for the CDR3 is TGTGCCAGCAGTAAGGAGTCTGGGGTCGAAGCTTTCTTT.

This clonotype was counted a few times. The rearrangement uses TRBV20-1 and TRBJ1-1, with 8 nucleotides matching TRBD1. Germline V CDR1 and CDR2: DFQATT, SNEGSKA (reference sequence). The J segment lost 4 bases and the V segment lost 5 bases, leaving 3 bases of the junction unmatched. The length of the CDR3 is 12 residues. In nucleotides, the CDR3 is TGCAGTGCTCTTACAGGGGGCACTGAAGCTTTCTTT. Translation: CSALTGGTEAFF.

This sequence joins TRBV6-4 and TRBJ2-3; TRBD2 is a possible D gene (5 bases). The CDR3 has 15 amino acids. V lost 6 bases, J lost 2 bases, and 15 bases lay in between. Per the germline V gene, CDR1 is MRHNA and CDR2 is SNTAGT. This chain's CDR3 is CASSPEDLATDTQYF. The CDR3 bases are TGTGCCAGCAGCCCCGAGGACTTAGCCACAGATACGCAGTATTTT.

The V gene is TRBV18, the J gene TRBJ2-3, with D hard to call. Trimming shortened V by 6 bases and J by 5 bases, and 6 bases separated the two germline ends. CDR1 and CDR2 from the germline V gene are KGHSH and LQKENI. The CDR3 loop spans 11 amino acids. The CDR3 region is CASSSKDTQYF. The CDR3 DNA reads as TGTGCCAGCTCTTCTAAAGATACGCAGTATTTT. Supplemented by reference TRBV18 and TRBJ2-3, the full variable domain reads NAGVMQNPRHLVRRRGQEARLRCSPMKGHSHVYWYRQLPEEGLKFMVYLQKENIIDESGMPKERFSAEFPKEGPSILRIQQVVRGDSAAYFCASSSKDTQYFGPGTRLTVL.

This clonotype was seen a handful of times. This rearrangement joins TRBV19 to TRBJ1-6, with D unclear. CDR1 and CDR2 (germline): LNHDA, SQIVND (reference sequence). This CDR3 region has 15 residues. V lost 5 bases and J lost 7, with 15 bases in between. The CDR3 DNA sequence: TGTGCCAGTAGTCCGGAGGGCAGAAGGAATTCACCCCTCCACTTT. Translation: CASSPEGRRNSPLHF.

This clonotype was detected only a few times. The chain uses TRBV2 and TRBJ1-6; D gene uncertain. V was pared by 6 bases and J by 4 bases, with 13 bases between. Germline CDR1 and CDR2: SNHLY and FYNNEI. The CDR3 covers 15 residues. For the CDR3, the DNA is TGTGCCAGCAGCACCGATCCGGGGTATAATTCACCCCTCCACTTT. Protein: CASSTDPGYNSPLHF.

This chain joins TRBV2 and TRBJ1-1; possibly TRBD1 for D (6 bases). CDR1 and CDR2 (germline): SNHLY, FYNNEI. Trimming left V 3 bases short and J 5 bases short, with 10 bases between. The CDR3 has 13 residues. DNA of the CDR3: TGTGCCAGCAGTGAGAGGGGGGGGACTGAAGCTTTCTTT. Translation: CASSERGGTEAFF. Looking up the rest from reference TRBV2 and TRBJ1-1 gives the full variable domain: EPEVTQTPSHQVTQMGQEVILRCVPISNHLYFYWYRQILGQKVEFLVSFYNNEISEKSEIFDDQFSVERPDGSNFTLKIRSTKLEDSAMYFCASSERGGTEAFFGQGTRLTVV.

This chain connects TRBV7-9 to TRBJ1-1; TRBD1 might be the D (5 bases). With 4 bases removed from V and 4 bases from J, the gap between germline ends came to 10 bases. The CDR3 is 13 residues long. Germline assignment: CDR1 SEHNR and CDR2 FQNEAQ (reference sequence). The CDR3, as DNA: TGTGCCAGCAGCTCGGGGCGGTTCACTGAAGCTTTCTTT. Encoded protein: CASSSGRFTEAFF.

The chain has TRBV19 and TRBJ1-1; possible D gene TRBD1, 6 bases. Germline V gene data show CDR1 as LNHDA and CDR2 as SQIVND (reference sequence). Trimming shortened V by 10 bases and J by 0 bases, and 15 bases separated the two germline ends. The CDR3 has 14 residues. The CDR3 region has the DNA TGTGCCACTACGGACAGATCCTTGAACACTGAAGCTTTCTTT. Translating it yields CATTDRSLNTEAFF.

The gene calls are TRBV4-2 and TRBJ1-4; D uncertain. V was pared by 5 bases and J by 8 bases, with 18 bases between. Germline V gene sequence: CDR1 LGHNA, CDR2 YNFKEQ. This CDR3 spans 15 amino acids. In DNA form, the CDR3 reads TGTGCCAGCAGCGCCTGGGAGAGGTTAGAGGAAAAACTGTTTTTT. As protein: CASSAWERLEEKLFF.

The chain employs TRBV20-1 and TRBJ2-7; D remains ambiguous. Trimming removed 3 bases from V and 2 bases from J, with 14 bases in between. This CDR3 comprises 14 residues. Germline V CDR1 and CDR2: DFQATT, SNEGSKA (reference sequence). CDR3 sequence: CSARARTPPYEQYF. CDR3 DNA: TGCAGTGCTAGGGCCAGGACCCCCCCCTACGAGCAGTACTTC.

This clonotype was detected a few times. V usage is TRBV2 and J usage is TRBJ1-6; D unresolved. This CDR3 is built from 14 residues. Trimming stripped 2 bases from V and 5 bases from J, with 7 bases between. In germline, CDR1 is SNHLY, CDR2 FYNNEI. CDR3: CASSEWGDNSPLHF. CDR3 DNA: TGTGCCAGCAGTGAATGGGGAGATAATTCACCCCTCCACTTT.

This clonotype was observed a handful of times. The chain employs TRBV29-1 and TRBJ2-7, with TRBD1 matching 8 bases. CDR1 and CDR2 from the germline V gene are SQVTM and ANQGSEA. This CDR3 comprises 13 residues. J was trimmed by 2 bases and V by 8 bases; bases with no gene match: 8. CDR3 DNA: TGCAGCATTAGACAGGGGCGGGCCTACGAGCAGTACTTC. Amino acids: CSIRQGRAYEQYF.

The CDR3 DNA follows: TGTGCCATCAAGGGCAGGGACCACGAGCAGTACTTC. This encodes CAIKGRDHEQYF. The V call is TRBV10-3, the J call TRBJ2-7; D assignment may be TRBD1 or TRBD2 (5 bases each). V dropped 7 bases and J dropped 5 bases, with 12 bases sitting between them. Germline CDR1 ENHRY, CDR2 SYGVKD. This CDR3 region has 12 residues.

CDR3 bases: TGTGCCAGCACCGAATTTCGGACAGGGGGCACTGAAGCTTTCTTT. Translating gives CASTEFRTGGTEAFF. This chain joins TRBV6-1 and TRBJ1-1; 10 bases match TRBD1. There are 15 residues in the CDR3. Losses at the gene ends were 7 bases for V and 4 bases for J; bases not matched to a gene: 9. Looked up from germline, CDR1 is MNHNS and CDR2 is SASEGT.

V is TRBV15 and J is TRBJ2-1; D gene uncertain. Germline V gene data show CDR1 as LNHNV and CDR2 as YYDKDF (reference sequence). This CDR3 is 17 amino acids long. Trimming took off 0 bases at V and 0 bases at J, with 12 bases between the two ends. CDR3 nucleotide sequence: TGTGCCACCAGCAGAGATCTCCAAGGTTTCTCCTACAATGAGCAGTTCTTC. Translated, it gives CATSRDLQGFSYNEQFF.

The rearrangement uses TRBV6-2 or TRBV6-3 and TRBJ1-1; D is unresolved. Germline assignment: CDR1 MNHEY and CDR2 SVGEGT. Trimming removed 5 bases at V and 8 bases at J, with 15 bases between. The CDR3 consists of 13 residues. The CDR3: CASSRTANGEAFF. DNA for the CDR3: TGTGCCAGCAGTAGGACCGCAAACGGGGAAGCTTTCTTT.

This clonotype was picked up a small number of times. The chain uses TRBV6-2 or TRBV6-3 and TRBJ2-4, with TRBD2 identical over 14 bases. The V and J ends lost 5 bases and 0 bases, in that order; junction bases with no gene match: 9. This CDR3 comprises 19 residues. From germline, CDR1 is MNHEY and CDR2 SVGEGT. The DNA for the CDR3 is TGTGCCAGCAGTCCCCTTCCGGGACTAGCGGGAGTAGCCAAAAACATTCAGTACTTC. It yields the protein CASSPLPGLAGVAKNIQYF.